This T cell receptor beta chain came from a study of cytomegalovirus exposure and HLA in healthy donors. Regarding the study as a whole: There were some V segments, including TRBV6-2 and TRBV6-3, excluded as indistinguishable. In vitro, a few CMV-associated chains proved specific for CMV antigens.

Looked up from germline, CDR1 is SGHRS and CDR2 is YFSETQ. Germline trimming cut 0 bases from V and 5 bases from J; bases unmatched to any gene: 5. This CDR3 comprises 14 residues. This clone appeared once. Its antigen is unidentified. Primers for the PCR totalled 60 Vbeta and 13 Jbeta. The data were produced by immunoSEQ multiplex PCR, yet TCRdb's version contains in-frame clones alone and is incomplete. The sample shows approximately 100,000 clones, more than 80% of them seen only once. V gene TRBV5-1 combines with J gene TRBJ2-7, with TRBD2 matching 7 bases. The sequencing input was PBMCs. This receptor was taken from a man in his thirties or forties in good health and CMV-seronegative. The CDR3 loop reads CASSLGGREDEQYF. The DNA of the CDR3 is TGCGCCAGCAGCTTGGGCGGGAGAGAAGACGAGCAGTACTTC. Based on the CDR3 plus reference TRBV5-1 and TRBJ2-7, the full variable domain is KAGVTQTPRYLIKTRGQQVTLSCSPISGHRSVSWYQQTPGQGLQFLFEYFSETQRNKGNFPGRFSGRQFSNSRSEMNVSTLELGDSALYLCASSLGGREDEQYFGPGTRLTVT.